Below are 25 T cell receptor beta chains sequenced from a single sample in a study of blood T cell repertoires in COVID-19. Sequencing used immunoSEQ multiplex PCR; TCRdb keeps in-frame clones, though not all of them. The data contain under 100,000 clones, 85% to 95% of them singletons. The sequencing input was peripheral blood. These receptors all come from a woman in her sixties or seventies with active COVID-19.

The gene calls are TRBV5-5 and TRBJ2-7, with 7 bases aligning to TRBD1. The CDR3 contains 15 residues. Per germline, CDR1 SGHKS and CDR2 YYEKEE (reference sequence). V shed 3 bases, J shed 6 bases, and the junction held 12 bases outside the gene matches. The DNA for the CDR3 is TGTGCCAGCAGCTCGACGAGACAGGGTTTCTCCGAGCAGTACTTC. Amino acids: CASSSTRQGFSEQYF.

The J gene is TRBJ2-1, the V gene TRBV2; D remains ambiguous. Trimming shortened V by 6 bases and J by 7 bases, and 4 bases separated the two germline ends. In germline, CDR1 is SNHLY, CDR2 FYNNEI. The CDR3 sequence is 10 residues long. The CDR3 sequence: CASSLNEQFF. As DNA, the CDR3 is TGTGCCAGCAGCCTAAATGAGCAGTTCTTC. The full variable domain, rest sourced from reference TRBV2 and TRBJ2-1, is EPEVTQTPSHQVTQMGQEVILRCVPISNHLYFYWYRQILGQKVEFLVSFYNNEISEKSEIFDDQFSVERPDGSNFTLKIRSTKLEDSAMYFCASSLNEQFFGPGTRLTVL.

V is TRBV5-4 and J is TRBJ1-2; no definite D call. Germline V gene data show CDR1 as SGHNT and CDR2 as YYREEE (reference sequence). V was pared by 5 bases and J by 7 bases, with 18 bases between. CDR3 length: 14 residues. CDR3 nucleotides: TGTGCCAGCAGACAAAGCGGCGAAATCAGTGGCTACACCTTC. This sequence encodes CASRQSGEISGYTF.

The genes are TRBV10-2 and TRBJ2-6; possible D gene TRBD1, 6 bases. Germline V lookup: CDR1 WSHSY, CDR2 SAAADI. V dropped 2 bases and J dropped 0 bases, with 8 bases sitting between them. The CDR3 loop spans 16 amino acids. The CDR3 DNA reads TGCGCCAGCAGTGAGCGAGGGGGCTCTGGGGCCAACGTCCTGACTTTC. It specifies CASSERGGSGANVLTF.

About this clone itself: A junction end diverges from the germline sequence, so it may reflect a read error. This chain uses TRBV7-7 with TRBJ2-1; 14 positions agree with TRBD2. In germline, CDR1 is SSHAT, CDR2 FNYEAQ (reference sequence). The length of the CDR3 is 15 residues. CDR3 sequence: CASSLGTSGSDEQFF. The CDR3 DNA follows: TGTGCTAGCAGCTTAGGGACTAGCGGGAGTGATGAGCAGTTCTTC.

The rearrangement uses TRBV9 and TRBJ2-3; D possibly corresponds to TRBD1 (6 bases). CDR1 is SGDLS and CDR2 is YYNGEE in the germline V gene. The CDR3 covers 15 residues. Trimming took off 3 bases at V and 4 bases at J, with 15 bases between the two ends. This chain's CDR3 is CASSGGHKSADTQYF. The CDR3 DNA sequence: TGTGCCAGCAGCGGGGGACATAAAAGCGCAGATACGCAGTATTTT. Filled out from reference TRBV9 and TRBJ2-3, the complete variable domain reads DSGVTQTPKHLITATGQRVTLRCSPRSGDLSVYWYQQSLDQGLQFLIQYYNGEERAKGNILERFSAQQFPDLHSELNLSSLELGDSALYFCASSGGHKSADTQYFGPGTRLTVL.

This clone was picked up one time. CDR3 coding DNA: TGTGCCATCAGTGGGAGGGGTGAAGAGCAGTTCTTC. Protein: CAISGRGEEQFF. The chain links TRBV10-3 to TRBJ2-1; D perhaps matches TRBD2 (6 bases). Germline V CDR1 and CDR2: ENHRY, SYGVKD. V lost 4 bases to trimming and J lost 10 bases, with 11 bases between them. The CDR3 sequence is 12 residues long.

This clone was seen only once. The J gene is TRBJ2-1, the V gene TRBV25-1; TRBD2 aligns across 7 bases. The V gene end was trimmed by 2 bases and the J gene end by 13 bases; junction bases not matched to a gene: 14. Germline V lookup: CDR1 MGHDK, CDR2 SYGVNS. The CDR3 sequence is 15 residues long. Here the CDR3 reads CASSEGQLARPEQFF. CDR3 DNA sequence: TGTGCCAGCAGTGAAGGACAACTAGCGAGGCCCGAACAGTTCTTC.

The chain uses TRBV4-3 and TRBJ1-5; 11 positions match TRBD1. The CDR3 runs to 16 residues. V lost 0 bases and J lost 6; bases outside the gene matches: 4. Per germline, CDR1 LGHNA and CDR2 YSLEER. The CDR3 loop is CASSQDWDRGTQPQHF. As DNA, the CDR3 is TGCGCCAGCAGCCAAGATTGGGACAGGGGGACTCAGCCCCAGCATTTT.

The chain links TRBV6-4 to TRBJ2-1; 7 positions match TRBD2. The CDR3 consists of 15 residues. CDR1 MRHNA and CDR2 SNTAGT come from the germline V gene. V lost 0 bases to trimming and J lost 7 bases; unmatched junction nucleotides: 6. The CDR3 sequence: CASSDSVSGTNEQFF. As DNA, the CDR3 is TGTGCCAGCAGTGACTCGGTCAGCGGGACGAATGAGCAGTTCTTC.

The genes are TRBV5-1 and TRBJ2-3, with TRBD2 matching over 7 bases. J gave up 1 base and V 5 bases, and 10 bases lay outside the gene matches. The CDR3 has 16 residues. The germline gives CDR1 SGHRS, CDR2 YFSETQ. CDR3 nucleotides: TGCGCCAGCAGAAGGGGAGGGGCTGTAGGCACAGATACGCAGTATTTT. It yields the protein CASRRGGAVGTDTQYF.

The CDR3 coding sequence is TGTGCCAGTATCGAGACAGGGTGGGGTTCACCCCTCCACTTT. Amino acid sequence: CASIETGWGSPLHF. The chain combines TRBV19 with TRBJ1-6, with 7 bases matching TRBD1. The CDR3 is made up of 14 amino acids. V was pared by 7 bases and J by 9 bases, with 9 bases of the junction left unmatched. The V gene's germline CDR1 is LNHDA and CDR2 SQIVND (reference sequence).

This clone appeared a single time. This rearrangement joins TRBV5-5 to TRBJ1-6; D unresolved. There are 16 residues in the CDR3. V lost 0 bases and J lost 5, with 12 bases in between. Germline V gene data show CDR1 as SGHKS and CDR2 as YYEKEE (reference sequence). CDR3 nucleotide sequence: TGTGCCAGCAGCTTGGTTGGAGGGTGGGATAATTCACCCCTCCACTTT. This gives the protein CASSLVGGWDNSPLHF. Variable domain in full (rest from reference TRBV5-5 and TRBJ1-6): DAGVTQSPTHLIKTRGQQVTLRCSPISGHKSVSWYQQVLGQGPQFIFQYYEKEERGRGNFPDRFSARQFPNYSSELNVNALLLGDSALYLCASSLVGGWDNSPLHFGNGTRLTVT.

The chain couples TRBV3-1 (or the pseudogene TRBV3-2) to TRBJ1-6, with D possibly being TRBD1 (5 bases). Germline CDR1 reads LGHDT; CDR2 reads YNNKEL (reference sequence). V shed 6 bases and J shed 9 bases, with 12 bases lying between them. This CDR3 comprises 13 residues. The CDR3 sequence: CASSPVGGSPLHF. CDR3 sequence (DNA): TGTGCCAGCAGTCCCGTGGGGGGTTCACCCCTCCACTTT.

The chain links TRBV7-2 to TRBJ2-7, with 7 bases lining up with TRBD2. The germline gives CDR1 SGHTA, CDR2 FQGNSA. This CDR3 comprises 15 residues. V lost 1 base and J lost 1; bases outside the gene matches: 4. CDR3 nucleotide sequence: TGTGCCAGCAGCTTAGGTCCTAGCGGTTCCTACGAGCAGTACTTC. Its protein product is CASSLGPSGSYEQYF.

This chain links TRBV11-2 with TRBJ2-6; the match to TRBD2 covers 7 bases. Trimming took 2 bases from V and 1 from J; bases not matched to a gene: 5. There are 17 residues in the CDR3. The germline gives CDR1 SGHAT, CDR2 FQNNGV. The CDR3 DNA sequence: TGTGCCAGCAGCTTACAAGCGGGGAGATCTGGGGCCAACGTCCTGACTTTC. This sequence encodes CASSLQAGRSGANVLTF.

The chain carries TRBV19 and TRBJ2-1; maybe TRBD2 (6 bases). Germline values: CDR1 LNHDA, CDR2 SQIVND (reference sequence). Trimming left V 4 bases short and J 0 bases short, with 7 bases between. This CDR3 region has 14 residues. DNA of the CDR3: TGTGCCAGTAGTAGCGGGGTCTCCTACAATGAGCAGTTCTTC. Its translation is CASSSGVSYNEQFF.

This chain connects TRBV9 to TRBJ2-2; TRBD2 matches 7 bases. Per germline, CDR1 SGDLS and CDR2 YYNGEE. The CDR3 is made up of 16 amino acids. Trimming took 3 bases from V and 6 from J; bases not matched to a gene: 11. As DNA, the CDR3 is TGTGCCAGCAGCGGGGAGGGGCGGAGGGCATCCGGGGAGCTGTTTTTT. This codes for CASSGEGRRASGELFF.

The chain recombines TRBV6-1 with TRBJ1-1; D is unclear. Trimming removed 2 bases at V and 4 bases at J, with 17 bases between. CDR1 is MNHNS and CDR2 is SASEGT in the germline V gene. This CDR3 is 16 amino acids long. The CDR3 here is CASSELGGLLPTEAFF. The DNA for the CDR3 is TGTGCCAGCAGTGAACTGGGAGGGCTGTTACCCACTGAAGCTTTCTTT.

V and J are TRBV7-9 and TRBJ2-5; TRBD2 matches at 9 bases. Losses at the gene ends were 4 bases for V and 2 bases for J; bases not matched to a gene: 5. The CDR3 spans 15 residues. The germline V gene has CDR1 SEHNR and CDR2 FQNEAQ (reference sequence). The CDR3 loop is CASSSATSGQETQYF. CDR3 DNA sequence: TGTGCCAGCAGCTCCGCGACTAGCGGACAAGAGACCCAGTACTTC.

The V gene is TRBV20-1, the J gene TRBJ2-1, with 10 bases matching TRBD2. This CDR3 has 18 residues. Trimming removed 3 bases from V and 3 bases from J; junction bases left unmatched: 14. Germline values: CDR1 DFQATT, CDR2 SNEGSKA (reference sequence). CDR3 residues: CSASRLAGVGEGYNEQFF. As DNA, the CDR3 is TGCAGTGCTAGTAGGCTAGCGGGAGTGGGGGAGGGCTACAATGAGCAGTTCTTC.

This rearrangement joins TRBV7-9 to TRBJ2-7; 8 bases are a match to TRBD1. CDR3 size: 16 residues. The ends lost 4 bases at V and 5 bases at J; junction bases unmatched: 13. The germline V gene has CDR1 SEHNR and CDR2 FQNEAQ (reference sequence). The CDR3 reads CASSYTGGMDGDEQYF. In nucleotides, the CDR3 is TGTGCCAGCAGCTATACAGGGGGAATGGATGGGGACGAGCAGTACTTC.

The rearrangement uses TRBV5-6 and TRBJ2-2; D remains unclear. Trimming stripped 4 bases from V and 0 bases from J, with 7 bases between. The CDR3 loop spans 14 amino acids. Per germline, CDR1 SGHDT and CDR2 YYEEEE. CDR3 region: CASSIGSNTGELFF. In nucleotides, the CDR3 is TGTGCCAGCAGCATCGGGTCGAACACCGGGGAGCTGTTTTTT.

This rearrangement joins TRBV5-1 to TRBJ1-1; a possible D gene is TRBD1 (6 bases). CDR3 length: 13 amino acids. Trimming took 4 bases from V and 5 from J, leaving 12 bases between them. The germline V gene has CDR1 SGHRS and CDR2 YFSETQ. The DNA for the CDR3 is TGCGCCAGCAGCGAAACAGGGATGACTGAAGCTTTCTTT. As protein: CASSETGMTEAFF.

V gene TRBV28 combines with J gene TRBJ1-2; TRBD1 aligns across 8 bases. The CDR3 is 16 residues long. V lost 0 bases and J lost 4; bases outside the gene matches: 7. Looked up from germline, CDR1 is MDHEN and CDR2 is SYDVKM. The CDR3: CASSLWGTGDSYGYTF. CDR3 nucleotides: TGTGCCAGCAGTTTATGGGGGACAGGTGATAGCTATGGCTACACCTTC.